The T cell receptor (beta chain) under discussion was sequenced for a study of T cell responses to AZD1222 COVID-19 vaccine. Study-wide findings and caveats: Clonal diversity was possibly underestimated; the donors were predominantly white British and more often female. Repertoires were obtained solely post-peak T cell response.

Pooling was applied to second doses at about 4 or about 12 weeks. Germline CDR1 is SQVTM and CDR2 is ANQGSEA. The CDR3 loop spans 16 amino acids. This clone was picked up one time. As yet, its antigen is unknown. Using immunoSEQ multiplex PCR, the repertoire was profiled, and TCRdb retains in-frame clones only, with some absent. The sample holds around 140,000 clones, roughly 90% seen once. The chain couples TRBV29-1 to TRBJ1-1, with 10 bases fitting TRBD1. This clonotype was obtained from an adult who received the AZD1222 COVID-19 vaccine. Sequenced material: peripheral blood, taken 28 days after the second AZD1222 dose. The CDR3: CRGDRGPNVANTEAFF. The CDR3 nucleotides are TGCAGGGGCGACAGGGGGCCAAACGTCGCGAACACTGAAGCTTTCTTT.